This TCR beta chain was recovered during a study of memory CD4+ T cells and cytomegalovirus serostatus. Study summary: Healthy Belgian adult donors included several CMV-positive and 24 CMV-negative people. Study-level results: Repertoires predicted CMV serostatus with median bootstrapped AUC of 0.95.

Details on this clone: Antigen specificity is unknown.

Trimming removed 2 bases at V and 0 bases at J, with 9 bases between. CDR1 is SGHNT, CDR2 YYREEE, per germline (reference sequence). CDR3 length: 15 amino acids. Single viable CD3+CD4+CD8-CD45RO+ cells were sorted as the memory CD4+ T cells. The data were produced by immunoSEQ multiplex PCR, yet TCRdb's version contains in-frame clones alone and is incomplete. This table has 25,000 to 30,000 clones, less than 80% appearing once. This chain joins TRBV5-4 and TRBJ2-1, with D possibly being TRBD2 (6 bases). The sequencing sample was made of memory CD4+ T cells from blood. The source is an adult in good health and CMV-seronegative. In DNA, the CDR3 is TGTGCCAGCAGCTTCGCGGGGATCTCCTACAATGAGCAGTTCTTC. Residues: CASSFAGISYNEQFF.